What follows describes a single T cell receptor (beta chain). Its antigen is currently unknown. This CDR3 spans 14 amino acids. Germline lookup yields CDR1 DFQATT and CDR2 SNEGSKA (reference sequence). Trimming removed 3 bases from V and 0 bases from J, with 10 bases in between. cDNA came from around 0.5 to 1 ug RNA primed by random hexamers. MiXCR, applied by TCRdb to the immunoSEQ multiplex PCR reads, yields one record per CDR3 protein. Of around 160,000 distinct CDR3 sequences in the sample, 93% were seen once. The sample comes from a study of CD8 T cells in Susac syndrome. Study-wide points: A relatively small number of individuals underwent TCR sequencing and HLA analysis.

Source material: CD4+ T cells from PBMCs. The TCR sequence derives from a human donor in good health. V gene TRBV20-1 combines with J gene TRBJ2-3; no firm D call. CDR3 in amino acids: CSASPATSTDTQYF. In nucleotides, the CDR3 is TGCAGTGCTAGCCCAGCAACTAGCACAGATACGCAGTATTTT.